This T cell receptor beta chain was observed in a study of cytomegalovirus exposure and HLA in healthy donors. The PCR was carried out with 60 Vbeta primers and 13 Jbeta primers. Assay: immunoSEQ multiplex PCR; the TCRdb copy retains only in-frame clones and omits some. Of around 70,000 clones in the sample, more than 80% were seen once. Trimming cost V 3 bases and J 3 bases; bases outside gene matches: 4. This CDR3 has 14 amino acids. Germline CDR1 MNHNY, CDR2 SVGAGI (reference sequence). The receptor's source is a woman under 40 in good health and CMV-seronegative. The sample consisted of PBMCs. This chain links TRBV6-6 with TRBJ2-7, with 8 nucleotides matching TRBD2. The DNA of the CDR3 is TGTGCCAGCAGTTATCTAGCGGGCCGCTACGAGCAGTACTTC. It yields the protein CASSYLAGRYEQYF.